This T cell receptor (beta chain) was captured by sequencing in a study of blood T cells in healthy people across ages (dated by TCRdb to about 2015). For the wider study: Template switching captured roughly one uniquely barcoded TCR beta cDNA molecule per two T cells in model experiments. The study measured age-related changes in TCR beta repertoire diversity using deep sequencing normalized with unique cDNA molecular identifiers. The donors were split into four age groups: young (average 16 years), middle-aged (39), aged (roughly 65) and long-lived (approximately 80). To avoid experimental bias, donors of different ages were spread randomly across the sequencing lanes. For two donors (one aged 18 to 29 and one aged 80 or older), the study analyzed two additional independent replicas of 1 million unique cDNA reads from the same blood draw. What the authors observed across the whole study: Observed TCR beta diversity per million T cells fell roughly linearly with age, and a significant reduction was already apparent by age around 39. Donor CMV infection status was unknown, potentially confounding age-related changes in expanded clonotypes. A strong correlation was found between observed TCR beta diversity and the percentage of naive T cells measured by flow cytometry. Total diversity estimates from one million sequenced T cells were considered lower bounds and underestimates. Bulk unsorted PBMC profiling prevented conclusive comparison of naive and antigen-experienced compartments. Compared with the aged group, the long-lived group had more naive CD4+ T cells, fewer expanded clones and increased TCR diversity, suggesting age selection.

The germline V gene yields MGHRA for CDR1 and YSYEKL for CDR2. Compared with germline, V lacks 5 bases and J lacks 7 bases; bases without a gene match: 13. Its CDR3 holds 15 amino acids, cysteine through phenylalanine. CDR3 DNA only is kept here, 45 bases in frame from base 1. To prepare the library, 5' RACE was applied. The second PCR ran for about 6 to 11 cycles and used a J-beta primer mix along with a sample-barcoded 5' primer. A template-switch 5' adaptor carrying 12 random nucleotides introduced a unique molecular identifier onto each TCR beta cDNA molecule. Each sample yielded at least 3 million CDR3-containing paired-end reads. All of the RNA was converted into first-strand cDNA using the Mint cDNA synthesis kit, with a TRBC-specific oligonucleotide serving as the primer. Following uracil-DNA glycosylase treatment, all cDNA underwent a first 18-cycle PCR with the universal primers M1SS and BC2_uni_R. Per the authors' processing: Each sample was normalized by randomly selecting 1 million high-quality reads, each carrying a distinct molecular identifier. Instead of being binned into consensus sequences, reads that shared molecular identifiers were thrown out. MiTCR, run with a Q25 quality threshold and the strictest error-elimination algorithm, handled CDR3 identification, clonotype clustering and error correction. Lower-bound total TCR beta diversity was estimated with a nonparametric unseen species model using Euler transformation. Using fastp trimming at Q25 and MiXCR clonotype assembly, TCRdb reanalyzed the public sequencing data and kept in-frame beta chains. Records with the same CDR3 protein are collapsed into one entry carrying the most frequent genes and DNA. These V and J calls originate from TCRdb's pipeline instead of the authors' own analysis. The sample table lists approximately 1,700,000 distinct CDR3 sequences, about two fifths of them with a count of one. The ten largest make up roughly 23% of the sample.

For this clonotype: The antigen this receptor binds is unknown. One base away there is no much larger clone; base qualities are not given.

Systemically healthy Caucasian individuals from Russia, 39 in total and aged roughly 6 to 100 years, were included as donors. Ten milliliters of peripheral blood were drawn from each donor into EDTA-treated Vacutainer tubes. Ficoll-Paque density-gradient centrifugation was used to isolate PBMCs, with at least 7 million obtained per sample. Trizol reagent was used to extract total RNA from PBMCs, with at least 5 micrograms per sample. For every donor, flow cytometry on a PBMC aliquot measured the percentage of naive CD45RAhigh/CD27high T cells. The sequenced material came from blood. The clonotype originates from a human donor in good health. The sequence is built from TRBV4-1 and TRBJ2-7, with TRBD2 matching 8 junction bases. This receptor carries the CDR3 CASSWRRGAGGEQYF. The sequence in DNA is TGCGCCAGCAGCTGGCGGCGGGGGGCTGGAGGGGAGCAGTACTTC.